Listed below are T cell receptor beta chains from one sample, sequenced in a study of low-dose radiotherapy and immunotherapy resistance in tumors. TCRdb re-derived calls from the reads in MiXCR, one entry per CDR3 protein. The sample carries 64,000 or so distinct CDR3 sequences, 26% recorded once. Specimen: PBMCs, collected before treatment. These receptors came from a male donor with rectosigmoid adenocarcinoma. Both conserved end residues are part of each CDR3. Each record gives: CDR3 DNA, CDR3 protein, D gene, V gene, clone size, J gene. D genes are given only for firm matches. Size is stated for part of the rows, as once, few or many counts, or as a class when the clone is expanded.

cdr3_nt: TGTGCCAGCAGCCAGGACTCCCCGGCGGATACGCAGTATTTT
cdr3_aa: CASSQDSPADTQYF
d_call: -
v_call: TRBV7-9
clone_size: many
j_call: TRBJ2-3

cdr3_nt: TGTGCCACCAGTGACCCCTTAAGAGATACGCAGTATTTT
cdr3_aa: CATSDPLRDTQYF
d_call: -
v_call: TRBV24-1
clone_size: many
j_call: TRBJ2-3

cdr3_nt: TGTGCCGCTGGAGGTGGCTACGTCCAAGAGACCCAGTACTTC
cdr3_aa: CAAGGGYVQETQYF
d_call: -
v_call: TRBV6-2/TRBV6-3
clone_size: many
j_call: TRBJ2-5

cdr3_nt: TGTGCCAGCAGACCCCCCTTAATGGAGGGGGTCACAGATACGCAGTATTTT
cdr3_aa: CASRPPLMEGVTDTQYF
d_call: -
v_call: TRBV6-6
clone_size: many
j_call: TRBJ2-3

cdr3_nt: TGTGCCAGCAGGCAGGGAACTGGGGCCAACGTCCTGACTTTC
cdr3_aa: CASRQGTGANVLTF
d_call: -
v_call: TRBV2
clone_size: few
j_call: TRBJ2-6

cdr3_nt: TGTGCCAGCAGTTACTCAGAGGGAACCATATATTTT
cdr3_aa: CASSYSEGTIYF
d_call: -
v_call: TRBV7-2
clone_size: once
j_call: TRBJ1-3

cdr3_nt: TGTGCCAGCAGCGTCGGACTGGGGGCCTACGAGCAGTACTTC
cdr3_aa: CASSVGLGAYEQYF
d_call: -
v_call: TRBV9
clone_size: many
j_call: TRBJ2-7

cdr3_nt: TGTGCCAGCAGGCCCCCAGGGGTCGGGGAAAAACTGTTTTTT
cdr3_aa: CASRPPGVGEKLFF
d_call: -
v_call: TRBV6-2/TRBV6-3
clone_size: many
j_call: TRBJ1-4

cdr3_nt: TGCGCCAGCAGCTTGGGGGGGACGGGGAGCTCCTACGAGCAGTACTTC
cdr3_aa: CASSLGGTGSSYEQYF
d_call: -
v_call: TRBV5-1
clone_size: -
j_call: TRBJ2-7

cdr3_nt: TGTGCCAGCAGTCCCGGGACAGGGGTTAGCAATCAGCCCCAGCATTTT
cdr3_aa: CASSPGTGVSNQPQHF
d_call: TRBD1
v_call: TRBV28
clone_size: many
j_call: TRBJ1-5

cdr3_nt: TGTGCCAGCAGAATGGGGGGTCGGGATACGCAGTATTTT
cdr3_aa: CASRMGGRDTQYF
d_call: -
v_call: TRBV2
clone_size: many
j_call: TRBJ2-3

cdr3_nt: TGTGCCAGCAGCTTGCGGGAGTACCAAGAGACCCAGTACTTC
cdr3_aa: CASSLREYQETQYF
d_call: TRBD2
v_call: TRBV7-2
clone_size: many
j_call: TRBJ2-5

cdr3_nt: TGTGCCAGCAGTACCCCGAGAGGGGAGCTGTTTTTT
cdr3_aa: CASSTPRGELFF
d_call: -
v_call: TRBV6-2/TRBV6-3
clone_size: -
j_call: TRBJ2-2

cdr3_nt: TGTGCCACCAGTACGGCAGGGGGCGGGAATCAGCCCCAGCATTTT
cdr3_aa: CATSTAGGGNQPQHF
d_call: TRBD1
v_call: TRBV24-1
clone_size: -
j_call: TRBJ1-5

cdr3_nt: TGTGCCAGCAGCTTGCCCACGGGACAGGGGACCGAGAGCTCCTACGAGCAGTACTTC
cdr3_aa: CASSLPTGQGTESSYEQYF
d_call: TRBD1
v_call: TRBV11-1
clone_size: many
j_call: TRBJ2-7

cdr3_nt: TGTGCCATCAGTGAGTCGGAGGGCGCCGGAGAAAAACTGTTTTTT
cdr3_aa: CAISESEGAGEKLFF
d_call: -
v_call: TRBV10-3
clone_size: many
j_call: TRBJ1-4

cdr3_nt: TGCGCCAGCAGCCAAGAACTGCGGTTACAAGAGACCCAGTACTTC
cdr3_aa: CASSQELRLQETQYF
d_call: -
v_call: TRBV4-3
clone_size: many
j_call: TRBJ2-5

cdr3_nt: TGTGCCTGGAGCTCCAGGGGGCCGGACACCATATATTTT
cdr3_aa: CAWSSRGPDTIYF
d_call: TRBD1
v_call: TRBV30
clone_size: -
j_call: TRBJ1-3

cdr3_nt: TGTGCCAGCAGTCCTCTTCCCAATGAGCAGTTCTTC
cdr3_aa: CASSPLPNEQFF
d_call: -
v_call: TRBV12-3/TRBV12-4
clone_size: many
j_call: TRBJ2-1

cdr3_nt: TGTGCCAGCAGCCTAGGACTAGCGGGAGGTTGGGAGACCCAGTACTTC
cdr3_aa: CASSLGLAGGWETQYF
d_call: TRBD2
v_call: TRBV2
clone_size: many
j_call: TRBJ2-5

cdr3_nt: TGTGCCAGCAGCCCCAGGGACACTGAAGCTTTCTTT
cdr3_aa: CASSPRDTEAFF
d_call: -
v_call: TRBV7-9
clone_size: many
j_call: TRBJ1-1

cdr3_nt: TGTGCCAGTAGTATAAATTCCGCTACCACAGATACGCAGTATTTT
cdr3_aa: CASSINSATTDTQYF
d_call: -
v_call: TRBV19
clone_size: many
j_call: TRBJ2-3

cdr3_nt: TGTGCCAGCAGCTCGCAGGGGTCTGGGGAGCAGTACTTC
cdr3_aa: CASSSQGSGEQYF
d_call: -
v_call: TRBV5-8
clone_size: -
j_call: TRBJ2-7

cdr3_nt: TGTGCCAGCTCACCTGGATCTGGGGCCAACGTCCTGACTTTC
cdr3_aa: CASSPGSGANVLTF
d_call: -
v_call: TRBV18
clone_size: -
j_call: TRBJ2-6

cdr3_nt: TGTGCCAGCAGCTTAGCAGGACAGGTCCCTTGGGGGGAGCTGTTTTTT
cdr3_aa: CASSLAGQVPWGELFF
d_call: TRBD1
v_call: TRBV7-2
clone_size: many
j_call: TRBJ2-2

cdr3_nt: TGTGCCAGCAGCCTGGAGGCCGGGAGCCACTCTGGAAACACCATATATTTT
cdr3_aa: CASSLEAGSHSGNTIYF
d_call: -
v_call: TRBV4-2
clone_size: many
j_call: TRBJ1-3

cdr3_nt: TGTGCCAGCAGAGCCGGGACATCTGAAAAACTGTTTTTT
cdr3_aa: CASRAGTSEKLFF
d_call: -
v_call: TRBV12-3/TRBV12-4
clone_size: few
j_call: TRBJ1-4

cdr3_nt: TGTGCCAGCAGGGAAACAAACAGGGGGCGCGACACCATATATTTT
cdr3_aa: CASRETNRGRDTIYF
d_call: TRBD1
v_call: TRBV28
clone_size: many
j_call: TRBJ1-3

cdr3_nt: TGTGCCAGCAGTTACTCGGCGGGGCTGGAGACCCAGTACTTC
cdr3_aa: CASSYSAGLETQYF
d_call: -
v_call: TRBV6-5
clone_size: few
j_call: TRBJ2-5

cdr3_nt: TGTGCCAGCAGTTTAAGTCAACTACCTAGGGGCACTGAAGCTTTCTTT
cdr3_aa: CASSLSQLPRGTEAFF
d_call: -
v_call: TRBV26
clone_size: -
j_call: TRBJ1-1

cdr3_nt: TGTGCCAGCAGCGTATCCTCGGGACCCCTCTATGGCTACACCTTC
cdr3_aa: CASSVSSGPLYGYTF
d_call: -
v_call: TRBV9
clone_size: -
j_call: TRBJ1-2

cdr3_nt: TGTGCCAGCTCCGGGACTAGACTCACCGGGGAGCTGTTTTTT
cdr3_aa: CASSGTRLTGELFF
d_call: TRBD2
v_call: TRBV6-2/TRBV6-3
clone_size: few
j_call: TRBJ2-2

cdr3_nt: TGTGCCAGCAGTTTGGGGACAGGGGGATCCTACGAGCAGTACTTC
cdr3_aa: CASSLGTGGSYEQYF
d_call: TRBD1
v_call: TRBV27
clone_size: many
j_call: TRBJ2-7

cdr3_nt: TGTGCCAGCAGCCGCACCGGGACAGATCCCTACGAGCAGTACTTC
cdr3_aa: CASSRTGTDPYEQYF
d_call: TRBD1
v_call: TRBV5-4
clone_size: many
j_call: TRBJ2-7

cdr3_nt: TGTGCCAGCAGCACGGGACCGGGGCCTGAAGCTTTCTTT
cdr3_aa: CASSTGPGPEAFF
d_call: -
v_call: TRBV7-9
clone_size: many
j_call: TRBJ1-1